This is a list of T cell receptor beta chains from one sample in a study of T-cell reconstitution after alpha-beta-depleted transplantation in children. TCRdb analysed the PCR reads with MiXCR anew, one entry per CDR3 protein. The profile shows over 400,000 distinct CDR3 sequences, 43% of them singletons. Specimen: PBMCs, collected before TCRalphabeta/CD19-depleted stem cell transplant. The origin of the receptors is a girl aged 2 to 10 with aplastic anemia, due to receive a stem cell transplant. The CDR3 runs from the conserved cysteine through the conserved F or W. The D gene is left open where the match is weak. Clone size is not always given. Where it is, it says once, few, many or a class for expanded clones.

cdr3_aa cdr3_nt j_call clone_size cdr3_length v_call d_call
CASSLITGEAYNEQFF TGCGCCAGCAGCTTAATTACCGGGGAAGCCTACAATGAGCAGTTCTTC TRBJ2-1 few 16 TRBV5-1 .
CASSLAHLAGGTGELFF TGTGCCAGCAGCTTAGCGCATCTAGCGGGTGGCACCGGGGAGCTGTTTTTT TRBJ2-2 . 17 TRBV7-6 TRBD2
CASSVEDRVGRSGANVLTF TGTGCCAGCAGCGTAGAGGACAGGGTGGGCCGCTCTGGGGCCAACGTCCTGACTTTC TRBJ2-6 . 19 TRBV9 TRBD1
CASSPHGTTYEQYF TGTGCCAGCAGTCCCCATGGGACAACCTACGAGCAGTACTTC TRBJ2-7 . 14 TRBV6-1 .
CSARVGSYNEQFF TGCAGTGCTAGAGTAGGGTCCTACAATGAGCAGTTCTTC TRBJ2-1 many 13 TRBV20-1 .
CAWSSRVSGELFF TGTGCCTGGAGTTCCCGGGTGTCCGGGGAGCTGTTTTTT TRBJ2-2 . 13 TRBV30 .
CASSYEDRGYGYTF TGTGCCAGCAGTTACGAGGACAGGGGCTATGGCTACACCTTC TRBJ1-2 . 14 TRBV6-5 TRBD1
CASSPRKEDRGGAFF TGTGCCAGCAGCCCTAGGAAAGAAGACAGGGGAGGCGCTTTCTTT TRBJ1-1 many 15 TRBV7-2 TRBD1
CASSLQRDALGEQYF TGTGCCAGCAGTCTACAACGGGACGCCCTGGGAGAGCAGTACTTC TRBJ2-7 many 15 TRBV7-2 .
CASSSQTPSVGSYEQYF TGTGCCAGCAGCTCCCAGACCCCTAGCGTTGGGTCCTACGAGCAGTACTTC TRBJ2-7 . 17 TRBV7-3 .
CSSSRDRAAFF TGCAGCTCGAGCCGGGACAGGGCGGCTTTCTTT TRBJ1-1 . 11 TRBV29-1 TRBD1
CASSPWGLYYNEQFF TGTGCCAGCAGCCCCTGGGGACTATACTACAATGAGCAGTTCTTC TRBJ2-1 many 15 TRBV5-6 TRBD2
CASSSPLGTSSAVYEQYF TGTGCCAGCAGTTCCCCCCTCGGGACTAGCAGTGCGGTCTACGAGCAGTACTTC TRBJ2-7 few 18 TRBV28 TRBD2
CASSLNGMNQPQHF TGCGCCAGCAGCTTGAACGGGATGAATCAGCCCCAGCATTTT TRBJ1-5 once 14 TRBV5-1 .
CASSIDRGRYEQYF TGTGCCAGCAGCATCGACAGGGGACGCTACGAGCAGTACTTC TRBJ2-7 . 14 TRBV11-2 TRBD1
CASSLWRLPGANVLTF TGTGCCAGCAGTTTATGGCGACTTCCCGGGGCCAACGTCCTGACTTTC TRBJ2-6 many 16 TRBV28 .
CSARPIGQPQHF TGCAGTGCTAGACCCATAGGCCAGCCCCAGCATTTT TRBJ1-5 many 12 TRBV20-1 .
CASSFGGGYGYTF TGCGCCAGCAGCTTTGGGGGTGGCTATGGCTACACCTTC TRBJ1-2 . 13 TRBV5-1 .
CATSGTASPTSTDTQYF TGTGCCACCAGCGGGACGGCTTCTCCTACTAGCACAGATACGCAGTATTTT TRBJ2-3 . 17 TRBV15 .
CASSPQRSGRAGEQFF TGTGCCAGCAGTCCTCAGAGGAGCGGGAGGGCGGGTGAGCAGTTCTTC TRBJ2-1 few 16 TRBV6-1 TRBD2
CSPTSGRSYEQYF TGCAGTCCGACTAGCGGGCGATCCTACGAGCAGTACTTC TRBJ2-7 . 13 TRBV20-1 TRBD2
CASSLKGLHVLNYGDTF TGTGCCAGCAGTTTGAAGGGTCTCCATGTTCTTAACTATGGCGACACCTTC TRBJ1-2 . 17 TRBV12-3/TRBV12-4 .
CASSSRDSPLNEKLFF TGTGCCAGCAGCTCTCGGGACTCCCCTCTTAATGAAAAACTGTTTTTT TRBJ1-4 . 16 TRBV7-8 .
CASSFDRDTHYF TGTGCCAGCAGCTTTGATCGGGATACGCACTATTTT TRBJ2-3 . 12 TRBV11-1 .
CASSVGQGKVGGANVLTF TGTGCCAGCAGCGTGGGACAGGGAAAAGTTGGAGGGGCCAACGTCCTGACTTTC TRBJ2-6 few 18 TRBV9 TRBD1
CSARPGAQRYTF TGCAGTGCTAGACCAGGGGCGCAGCGCTACACCTTC TRBJ1-2 few 12 TRBV20-1 .
CSALDSLAGRTDTQYF TGCAGTGCTCTGGACAGTTTAGCGGGACGCACAGATACGCAGTATTTT TRBJ2-3 . 16 TRBV20-1 TRBD2
CSARTGTRGTEAFF TGCAGTGCTAGGACAGGGACCCGGGGCACTGAAGCTTTCTTT TRBJ1-1 once 14 TRBV20-1 TRBD1
CSAKDRGETQYF TGCAGTGCTAAGGACAGGGGAGAGACCCAGTACTTC TRBJ2-5 many 12 TRBV20-1 TRBD1
CASSESGYYEQYF TGTGCCAGCAGTGAATCAGGGTACTACGAGCAGTACTTC TRBJ2-7 . 13 TRBV6-1 .
CASSLGTSETYEQYF TGCGCCAGCAGCTTGGGGACTAGCGAAACCTACGAGCAGTACTTC TRBJ2-7 . 15 TRBV5-1 TRBD2
CASSVQGNSPLEQYF TGCGCCAGCAGCGTGCAGGGAAATTCACCTCTGGAGCAGTACTTC TRBJ2-7 . 15 TRBV5-1 .
CASSSRTASYGYTF TGTGCCAGCAGCTCCCGGACAGCGTCTTATGGCTACACCTTC TRBJ1-2 . 14 TRBV7-2 .
CASSLGGVEQYF TGTGCCAGCAGTCTGGGGGGGGTAGAGCAGTACTTC TRBJ2-7 . 12 TRBV27 TRBD2
CASSSGWSGNTIYF TGTGCCAGCAGCTCCGGGTGGTCTGGAAACACCATATATTTT TRBJ1-3 few 14 TRBV7-2 .
CSASGLAGDSTDTQYF TGCAGTGCTAGTGGACTAGCGGGGGATTCCACAGATACGCAGTATTTT TRBJ2-3 few 16 TRBV20-1 TRBD2
CSARGLTGGYQPKAFF TGCAGTGCTAGAGGTCTCACAGGGGGCTACCAACCTAAAGCTTTCTTT TRBJ1-1 . 16 TRBV20-1 TRBD1
CASSRTGANTGELFF TGTGCCAGCAGCCGGACAGGCGCGAACACCGGGGAGCTGTTTTTT TRBJ2-2 many 15 TRBV9 TRBD1
CASSDSNQPQHF TGTGCCAGCAGTGATAGCAATCAGCCCCAGCATTTT TRBJ1-5 . 12 TRBV2 .
CASSLRYSGANVLTF TGTGCCAGCAGCTTACGGTACTCTGGGGCCAACGTCCTGACTTTC TRBJ2-6 few 15 TRBV5-6 .
CSASPHSGLYEQYF TGCAGTGCTAGCCCCCATTCGGGTCTCTACGAGCAGTACTTC TRBJ2-7 many 14 TRBV20-1 .